Listed here are 9 T cell receptor beta chains from one sample, sequenced in a study of control samples from healthy donors and cancer patients. TCRdb keeps only in-frame clones here, not all; method: immunoSEQ multiplex PCR. The sample includes over 100,000 clones, approximately 88% of them seen just once. The material sequenced was blood. The receptor set was obtained from a man aged 35 to 55 in good health.

The V call is TRBV5-1, the J call TRBJ2-7; D is possibly TRBD2 (6 bases). Trimming removed 4 bases at V and 3 bases at J, with 17 bases between. Germline CDR1 is SGHRS and CDR2 is YFSETQ. The CDR3 is 15 residues long. The CDR3 DNA is TGCGCCAGCAGCCCTGCCGCGGGGCGACGCTACGAGCAGTACTTC. Translating it yields CASSPAAGRRYEQYF.

The CDR3 DNA reads as TGTGCCACCAGCAGAAAATACAGGGGAAACTATAATTCACCCCTCCACTTT. Translation: CATSRKYRGNYNSPLHF. The chain links TRBV15 to TRBJ1-6, with 7 bases aligning to TRBD1. From germline, CDR1 is LNHNV and CDR2 YYDKDF (reference sequence). Unmatched junction bases numbered 7, after V lost 2 bases and J lost 3 bases. This CDR3 contains 17 residues.

V and J are TRBV7-9 and TRBJ1-5; D unresolved. This CDR3 has 13 amino acids. The germline CDR1 and CDR2 sequences are SEHNR and FQNEAQ (reference sequence). V was shortened by 2 bases and J by 4 bases, with 6 bases between the two germline ends. The CDR3 loop reads CASSLSPNQPQHF. CDR3 DNA sequence: TGTGCCAGCAGCTTAAGCCCTAATCAGCCCCAGCATTTT.

The gene calls are TRBV6-4 and TRBJ2-3; weak D call: TRBD1 (6 bases). Trimming removed 6 bases at V and 4 bases at J, with 14 bases between. The germline CDR1 and CDR2 sequences are MRHNA and SNTAGT. This CDR3 spans 14 amino acids. Here the CDR3 DNA reads TGTGCCAGCAGCGGACAGCCGGGCGCAGATACGCAGTATTTT. Its translation is CASSGQPGADTQYF.

V gene TRBV27 combines with J gene TRBJ2-7; 7 nucleotides match TRBD1. With V trimmed by 0 bases and J by 2 bases, 10 bases remained unmatched. Germline V gene lookup returns CDR1 MNHEY and CDR2 SMNVEV (reference sequence). This CDR3 comprises 17 residues. The CDR3, as DNA: TGTGCCAGCAGTTTATCGTCTGGGGGACAGAGAACCTACGAGCAGTACTTC. This codes for CASSLSSGGQRTYEQYF.

CDR3 in amino acids: CAIRPDSGYTIYF. The CDR3 DNA reads TGTGCCATCAGACCCGACAGTGGGTACACCATATATTTT. The chain joins TRBV10-3 to TRBJ1-3; TRBD1 might be the D (5 bases). The CDR3 consists of 13 residues. Trimming cost V 6 bases and J 8 bases, with 14 bases left between them. Germline-derived CDR1 and CDR2 are ENHRY and SYGVKD.

This chain connects TRBV3-1 (or the pseudogene TRBV3-2) to TRBJ1-3; D is uncertain. Trimming removed 4 bases from V and 3 bases from J, with 10 bases in between. The CDR3 spans 14 residues. The germline CDR1 and CDR2 sequences are LGHDT and YNNKEL (reference sequence). The CDR3 bases are TGTGCCAGCAGCCCAGGAAGTGGTGGAAACACCATATATTTT. Translated: CASSPGSGGNTIYF.

The rearrangement uses TRBV18 and TRBJ2-1; D not certain. This CDR3 is 15 amino acids long. Germline values: CDR1 KGHSH, CDR2 LQKENI. The V end lost 5 bases, the J end lost 0 bases, and 11 bases lay between the germline ends. The CDR3 loop is CASSNSLPSYNEQFF. The CDR3, as DNA: TGTGCCAGCTCAAATAGCCTCCCCTCCTACAATGAGCAGTTCTTC. Full variable domain (remainder filled in from reference TRBV18 and TRBJ2-1): NAGVMQNPRHLVRRRGQEARLRCSPMKGHSHVYWYRQLPEEGLKFMVYLQKENIIDESGMPKERFSAEFPKEGPSILRIQQVVRGDSAAYFCASSNSLPSYNEQFFGPGTRLTVL.

The J gene is TRBJ1-6, the V gene TRBV2; possibly TRBD1 for D (6 bases). The CDR3 contains 17 residues. Germline lookup yields CDR1 SNHLY and CDR2 FYNNEI. V was shortened by 2 bases and J by 6 bases, with 17 bases between the two germline ends. The CDR3 nucleotides read TGTGCCAGCAGTGAATATAATGGGGGCGCAGGTAATTCACCCCTCCACTTT. Amino acids: CASSEYNGGAGNSPLHF.